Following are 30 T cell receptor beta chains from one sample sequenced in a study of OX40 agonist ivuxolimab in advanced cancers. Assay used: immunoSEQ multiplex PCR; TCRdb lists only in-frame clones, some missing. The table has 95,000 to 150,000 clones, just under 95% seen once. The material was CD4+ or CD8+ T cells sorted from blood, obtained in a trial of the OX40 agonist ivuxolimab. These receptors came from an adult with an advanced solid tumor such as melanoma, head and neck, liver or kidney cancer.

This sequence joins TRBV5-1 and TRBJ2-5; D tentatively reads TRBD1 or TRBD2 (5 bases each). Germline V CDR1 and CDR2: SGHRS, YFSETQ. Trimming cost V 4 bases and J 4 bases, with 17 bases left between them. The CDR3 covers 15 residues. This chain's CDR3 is CASSPGSNEGETQYF. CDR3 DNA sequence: TGCGCCAGCAGCCCAGGGAGCAACGAGGGAGAGACCCAGTACTTC.

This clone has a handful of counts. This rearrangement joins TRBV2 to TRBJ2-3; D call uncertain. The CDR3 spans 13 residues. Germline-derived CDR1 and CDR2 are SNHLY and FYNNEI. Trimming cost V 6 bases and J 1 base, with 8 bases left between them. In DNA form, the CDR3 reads TGTGCCAGCAGCGCGATGCGCACAGATACGCAGTATTTT. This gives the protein CASSAMRTDTQYF.

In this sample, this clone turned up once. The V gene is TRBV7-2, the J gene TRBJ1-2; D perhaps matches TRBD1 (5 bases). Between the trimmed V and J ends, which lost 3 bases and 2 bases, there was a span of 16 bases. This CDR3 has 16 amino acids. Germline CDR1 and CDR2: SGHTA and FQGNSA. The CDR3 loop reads CASSFKTLGTNYGYTF. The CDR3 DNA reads TGTGCCAGCAGCTTTAAAACCTTAGGGACCAACTATGGCTACACCTTC.

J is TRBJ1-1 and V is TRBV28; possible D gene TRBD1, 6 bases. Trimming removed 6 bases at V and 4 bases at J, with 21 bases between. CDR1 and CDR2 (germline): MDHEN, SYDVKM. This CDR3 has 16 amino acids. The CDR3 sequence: CASSNNRWGAGTEAFF. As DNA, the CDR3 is TGTGCCAGCAGCAATAACCGGTGGGGGGCGGGCACTGAAGCTTTCTTT. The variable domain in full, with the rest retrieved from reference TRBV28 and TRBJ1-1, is DVKVTQSSRYLVKRTGEKVFLECVQDMDHENMFWYRQDPGLGLRLIYFSYDVKMKEKGDIPEGYSVSREKKERFSLILESASTNQTSMYLCASSNNRWGAGTEAFFGQGTRLTVV.

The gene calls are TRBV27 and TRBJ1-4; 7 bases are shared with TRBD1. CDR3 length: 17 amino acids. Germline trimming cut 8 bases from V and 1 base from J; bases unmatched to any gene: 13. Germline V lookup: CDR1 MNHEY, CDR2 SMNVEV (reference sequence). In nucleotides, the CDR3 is TGTGCCAGCCAACGACGACAGGGTCTAGGAACTAATGAAAAACTGTTTTTT. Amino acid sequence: CASQRRQGLGTNEKLFF.

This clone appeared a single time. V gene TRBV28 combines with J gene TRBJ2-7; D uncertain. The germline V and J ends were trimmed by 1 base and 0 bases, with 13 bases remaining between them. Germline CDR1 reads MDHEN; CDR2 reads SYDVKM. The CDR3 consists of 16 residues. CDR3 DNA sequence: TGTGCCAGCAGTTTATTGGACCCCCTTAGCTCCTACGAGCAGTACTTC. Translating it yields CASSLLDPLSSYEQYF.

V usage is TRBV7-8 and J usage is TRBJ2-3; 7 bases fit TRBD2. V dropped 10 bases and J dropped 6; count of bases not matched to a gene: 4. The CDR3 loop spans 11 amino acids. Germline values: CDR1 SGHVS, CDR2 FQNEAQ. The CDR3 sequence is CATGEGDTQYF. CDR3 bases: TGTGCCACGGGGGAGGGGGATACGCAGTATTTT.

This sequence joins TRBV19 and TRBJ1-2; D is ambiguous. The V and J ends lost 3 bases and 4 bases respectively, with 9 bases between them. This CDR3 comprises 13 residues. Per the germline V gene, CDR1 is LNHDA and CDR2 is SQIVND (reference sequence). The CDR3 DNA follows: TGTGCCAGTAGTATCACCAGAGCCTATGGCTACACCTTC. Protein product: CASSITRAYGYTF.

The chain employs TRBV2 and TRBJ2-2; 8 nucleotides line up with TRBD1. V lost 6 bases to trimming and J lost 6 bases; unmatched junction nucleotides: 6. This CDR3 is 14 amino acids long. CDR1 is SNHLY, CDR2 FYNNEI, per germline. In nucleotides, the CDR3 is TGTGCCAGCAGCCGGACAGGGTGGTCCGGGGAGCTGTTTTTT. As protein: CASSRTGWSGELFF.

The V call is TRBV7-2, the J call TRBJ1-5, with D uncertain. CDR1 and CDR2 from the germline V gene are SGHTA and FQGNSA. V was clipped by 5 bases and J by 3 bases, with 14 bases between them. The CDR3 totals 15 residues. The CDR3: CASSPTQVLNQPQHF. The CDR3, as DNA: TGTGCCAGCAGCCCCACTCAGGTCCTCAATCAGCCCCAGCATTTT. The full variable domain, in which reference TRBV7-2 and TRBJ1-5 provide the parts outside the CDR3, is GAGVSQSPSNKVTEKGKDVELRCDPISGHTALYWYRQSLGQGLEFLIYFQGNSAPDKSGLPSDRFSAERTGGSVSTLTIQRTQQEDSAVYLCASSPTQVLNQPQHFGDGTRLSIL.

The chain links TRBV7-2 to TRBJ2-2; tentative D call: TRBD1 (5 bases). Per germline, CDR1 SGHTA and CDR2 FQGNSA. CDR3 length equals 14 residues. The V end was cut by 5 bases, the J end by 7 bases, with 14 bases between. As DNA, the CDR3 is TGTGCCAGCAGCGCGCACCAGGGTTTCGGGGAGCTGTTTTTT. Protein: CASSAHQGFGELFF.

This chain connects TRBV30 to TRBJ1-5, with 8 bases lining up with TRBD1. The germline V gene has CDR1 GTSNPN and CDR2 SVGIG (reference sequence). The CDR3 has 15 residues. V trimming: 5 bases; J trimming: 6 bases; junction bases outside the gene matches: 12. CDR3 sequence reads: CAWYAERRGRQPQHF. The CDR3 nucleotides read TGTGCCTGGTACGCGGAGCGCAGGGGGCGTCAGCCCCAGCATTTT. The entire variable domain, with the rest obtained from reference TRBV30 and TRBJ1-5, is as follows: SQTIHQWPATLVQPVGSPLSLECTVEGTSNPNLYWYRQAAGRGLQLLFYSVGIGQISSEVPQNLSASRPQDRQFILSSKKLLLSDSGFYLCAWYAERRGRQPQHFGDGTRLSIL.

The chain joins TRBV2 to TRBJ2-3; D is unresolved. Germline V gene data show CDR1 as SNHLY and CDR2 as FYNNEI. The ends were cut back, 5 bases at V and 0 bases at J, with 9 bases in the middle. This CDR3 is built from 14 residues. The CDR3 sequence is CASSRDGSTDTQYF. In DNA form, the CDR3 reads TGTGCCAGCAGTCGAGACGGTAGCACAGATACGCAGTATTTT.

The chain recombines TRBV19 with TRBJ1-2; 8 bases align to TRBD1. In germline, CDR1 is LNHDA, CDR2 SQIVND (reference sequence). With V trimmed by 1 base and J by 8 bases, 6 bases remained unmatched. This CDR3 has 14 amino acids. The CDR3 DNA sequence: TGTGCCAGTAGTATAGGGCGACAGGGGAAGGGCTACACCTTC. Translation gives CASSIGRQGKGYTF.

CDR3 amino acids: CASSVGAAGELFF. As DNA, the CDR3 is TGTGCCAGCAGTGTAGGAGCAGCCGGGGAGCTGTTTTTT. This chain connects TRBV6-1 to TRBJ2-2; D unclear. The V end was cut by 4 bases, the J end by 6 bases, with 9 bases between. Germline V gives CDR1 MNHNS, CDR2 SASEGT. This CDR3 region has 13 residues.

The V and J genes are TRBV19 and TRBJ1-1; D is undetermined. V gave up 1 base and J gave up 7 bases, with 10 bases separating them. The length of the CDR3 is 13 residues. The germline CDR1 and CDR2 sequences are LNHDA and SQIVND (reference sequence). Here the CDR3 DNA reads TGTGCCAGTAGTATAGTTAAGGGTTATGAAGCTTTCTTT. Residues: CASSIVKGYEAFF.

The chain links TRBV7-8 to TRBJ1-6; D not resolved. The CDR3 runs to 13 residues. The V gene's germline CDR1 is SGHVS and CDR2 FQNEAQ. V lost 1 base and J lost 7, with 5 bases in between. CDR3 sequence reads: CASSLGRNSPLHF. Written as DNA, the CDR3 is TGTGCCAGCAGCTTAGGGCGCAATTCACCCCTCCACTTT.

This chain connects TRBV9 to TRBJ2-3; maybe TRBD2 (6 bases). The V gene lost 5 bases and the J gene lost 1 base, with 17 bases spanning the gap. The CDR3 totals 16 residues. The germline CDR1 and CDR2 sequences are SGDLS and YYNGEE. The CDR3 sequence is CASSYPTSPGTDTQYF. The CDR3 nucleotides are TGTGCCAGCAGTTACCCGACTAGTCCTGGCACAGATACGCAGTATTTT.

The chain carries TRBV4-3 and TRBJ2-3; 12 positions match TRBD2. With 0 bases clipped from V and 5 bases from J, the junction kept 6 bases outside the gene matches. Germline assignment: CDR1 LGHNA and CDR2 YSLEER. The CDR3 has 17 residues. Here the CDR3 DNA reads TGCGCCAGCAGCCAAGACCCTAGCGGGAGGGTTGGAGATACGCAGTATTTT. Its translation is CASSQDPSGRVGDTQYF.

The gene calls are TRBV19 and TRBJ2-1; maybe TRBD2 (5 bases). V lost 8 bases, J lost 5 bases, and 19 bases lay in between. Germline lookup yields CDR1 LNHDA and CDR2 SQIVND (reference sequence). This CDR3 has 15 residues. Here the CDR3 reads CASGPRAGGNNEQFF. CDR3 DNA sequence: TGTGCCAGTGGCCCTCGGGCAGGAGGAAACAATGAGCAGTTCTTC.

The DNA of the CDR3 is TGTGCCAGCAGCTCCTCCTGGGTCCCCCAAGAGACCCAGTACTTC. The encoded protein is CASSSSWVPQETQYF. V gene TRBV7-2 combines with J gene TRBJ2-5, with unresolved D. From germline, CDR1 is SGHTA and CDR2 FQGNSA. The CDR3 contains 15 residues. The V and J ends lost 4 bases and 1 base respectively, with 13 bases between them.

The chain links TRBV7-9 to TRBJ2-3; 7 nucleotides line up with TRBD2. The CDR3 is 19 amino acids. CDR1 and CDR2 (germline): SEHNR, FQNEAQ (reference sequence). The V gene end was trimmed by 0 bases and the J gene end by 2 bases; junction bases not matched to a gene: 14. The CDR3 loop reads CASSLAYRLTSVDTDTQYF. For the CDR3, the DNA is TGTGCCAGCAGCTTAGCGTATCGATTAACTAGCGTTGACACAGATACGCAGTATTTT.

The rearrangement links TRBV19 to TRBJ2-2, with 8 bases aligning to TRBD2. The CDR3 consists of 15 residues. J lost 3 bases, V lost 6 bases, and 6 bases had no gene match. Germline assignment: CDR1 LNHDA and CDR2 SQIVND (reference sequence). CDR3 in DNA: TGTGCCAGTAGCACGGGGGGGTCGTACACCGGGGAGCTGTTTTTT. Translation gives CASSTGGSYTGELFF.

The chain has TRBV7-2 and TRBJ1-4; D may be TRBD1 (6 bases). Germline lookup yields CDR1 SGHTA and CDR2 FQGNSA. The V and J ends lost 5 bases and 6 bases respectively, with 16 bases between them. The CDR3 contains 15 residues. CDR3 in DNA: TGTGCCAGCAGCCTCACAGGGTTGGGGGATGAAAAACTGTTTTTT. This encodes CASSLTGLGDEKLFF. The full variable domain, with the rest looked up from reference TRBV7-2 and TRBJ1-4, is GAGVSQSPSNKVTEKGKDVELRCDPISGHTALYWYRQSLGQGLEFLIYFQGNSAPDKSGLPSDRFSAERTGGSVSTLTIQRTQQEDSAVYLCASSLTGLGDEKLFFGSGTQLSVL.

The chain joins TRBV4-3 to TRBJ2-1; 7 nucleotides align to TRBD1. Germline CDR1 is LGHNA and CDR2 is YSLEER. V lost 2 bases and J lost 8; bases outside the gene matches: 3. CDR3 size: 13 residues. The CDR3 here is CASSQRTGDEQFF. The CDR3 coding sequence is TGCGCCAGCAGCCAAAGGACAGGCGATGAGCAGTTCTTC.

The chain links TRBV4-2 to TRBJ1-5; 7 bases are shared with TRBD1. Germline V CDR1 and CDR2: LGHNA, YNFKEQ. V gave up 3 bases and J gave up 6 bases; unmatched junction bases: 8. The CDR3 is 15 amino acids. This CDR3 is CASSQVDRASQPQHF. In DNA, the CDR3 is TGTGCCAGCAGCCAGGTTGACAGGGCTAGTCAGCCCCAGCATTTT.

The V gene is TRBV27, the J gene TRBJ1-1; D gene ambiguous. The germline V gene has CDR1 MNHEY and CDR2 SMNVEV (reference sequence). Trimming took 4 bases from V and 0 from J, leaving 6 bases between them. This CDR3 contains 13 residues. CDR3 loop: CASSSSMNTEAFF. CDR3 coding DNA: TGTGCCAGCAGTTCCTCTATGAACACTGAAGCTTTCTTT.

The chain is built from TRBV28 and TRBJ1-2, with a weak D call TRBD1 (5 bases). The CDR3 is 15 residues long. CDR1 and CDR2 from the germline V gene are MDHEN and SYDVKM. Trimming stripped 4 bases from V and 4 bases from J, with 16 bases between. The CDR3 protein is CASSYQTGTIYGYTF. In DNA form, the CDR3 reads TGTGCCAGCAGTTACCAGACCGGGACGATCTATGGCTACACCTTC.

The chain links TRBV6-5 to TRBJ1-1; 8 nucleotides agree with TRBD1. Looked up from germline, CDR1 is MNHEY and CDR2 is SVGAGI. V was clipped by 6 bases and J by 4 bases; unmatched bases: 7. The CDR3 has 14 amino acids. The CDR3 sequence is CASSRQGSSTEAFF. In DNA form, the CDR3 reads TGTGCCAGCAGCAGACAGGGGTCGAGCACTGAAGCTTTCTTT.

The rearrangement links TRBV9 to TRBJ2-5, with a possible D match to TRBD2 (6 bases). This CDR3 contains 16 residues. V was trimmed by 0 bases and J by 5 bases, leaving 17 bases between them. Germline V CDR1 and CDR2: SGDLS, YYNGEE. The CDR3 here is CASSVGSGQGGETQYF. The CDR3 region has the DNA TGTGCCAGCAGCGTAGGAAGCGGGCAGGGAGGCGAGACCCAGTACTTC.